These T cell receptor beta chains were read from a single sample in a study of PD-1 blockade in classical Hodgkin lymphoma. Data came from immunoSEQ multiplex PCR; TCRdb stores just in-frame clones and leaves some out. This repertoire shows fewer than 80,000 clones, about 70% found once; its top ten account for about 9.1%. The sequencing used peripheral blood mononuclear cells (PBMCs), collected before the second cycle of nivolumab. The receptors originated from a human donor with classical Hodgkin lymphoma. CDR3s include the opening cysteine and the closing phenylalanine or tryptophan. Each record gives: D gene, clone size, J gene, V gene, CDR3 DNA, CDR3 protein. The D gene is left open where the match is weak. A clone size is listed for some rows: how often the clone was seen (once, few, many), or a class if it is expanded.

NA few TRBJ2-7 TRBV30 TGTGCCTGGACCCGATACCCCCCAGGGACCTACGAGCAGTACTTC CAWTRYPPGTYEQYF
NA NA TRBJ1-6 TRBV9 TGTGCCAGCAGCGCAAGACAGTATAATTCACCCCTCCACTTT CASSARQYNSPLHF
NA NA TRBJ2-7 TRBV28 TGTGCCAGCAGTTTTGAGTTAGGGCAGGGCTCTTCCTACGAGCAGTACTTC CASSFELGQGSSYEQYF
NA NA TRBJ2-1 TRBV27 TGTGCCAGCAGTTTGGGCCAAACGACCTACAATGAGCAGTTCTTC CASSLGQTTYNEQFF
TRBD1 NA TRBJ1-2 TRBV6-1 TGTGCCAGCACCCTCGGACAGGGGGCTCGGGTTGGCTACACCTTC CASTLGQGARVGYTF
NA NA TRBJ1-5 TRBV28 TGTGCCAGCAGTCCCCGATGGAATCAGCCCCAGCATTTT CASSPRWNQPQHF
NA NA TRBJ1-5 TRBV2 TGTGCCAGCAGTGGAGGGTTTCAGCCCCAGCATTTT CASSGGFQPQHF
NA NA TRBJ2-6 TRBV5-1 TGCGCCAGCAGCGTCCGGGGAGACTCTGGGGCCAACGTCCTGACTTTC CASSVRGDSGANVLTF
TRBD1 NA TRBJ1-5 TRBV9 TGTGCCAGCAGCGCAGACGGACAGGGCGTACAGCCCCAGCATTTT CASSADGQGVQPQHF
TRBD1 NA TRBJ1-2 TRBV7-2 TGTGCCAGCAGCTCCCGGACAGGGGATGTCCTAAACTATGGCTACACCTTC CASSSRTGDVLNYGYTF
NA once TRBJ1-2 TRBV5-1 TGCGCCAGCAGTTTGGGGACGGACTCCCTGAGGGGCTACACCTTC CASSLGTDSLRGYTF
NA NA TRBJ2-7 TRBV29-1 TGCAGCGTTGAAAAGAGGGAGGTATCCGGCTACGAGCAGTACTTC CSVEKREVSGYEQYF
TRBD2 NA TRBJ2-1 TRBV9 TGTGCCAGCAGCGAAGCGGGGGGCCCATACAATGAGCAGTTCTTC CASSEAGGPYNEQFF
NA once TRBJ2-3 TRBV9 TGTGCCAGCAGCTACTGGGGGAGGCGAGAAGATACGCAGTATTTT CASSYWGRREDTQYF
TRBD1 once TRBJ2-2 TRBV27 TGTGCCAGCAGTCCCACAGGGGGCCCCGGGGAGCTGTTTTTT CASSPTGGPGELFF
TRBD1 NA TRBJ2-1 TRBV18 TGTGCCAGCTCACCCCCGGGGACAGCCTACAATGAGCAGTTCTTC CASSPPGTAYNEQFF
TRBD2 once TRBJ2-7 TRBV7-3 TGTGCCAGCAGCCCCTTTGGGGGGGATTCGGATGAGCAGTACTTC CASSPFGGDSDEQYF
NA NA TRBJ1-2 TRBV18 TGTGCCAGCTCACCACCAGGCTCCAACTATGGCTACACCTTC CASSPPGSNYGYTF
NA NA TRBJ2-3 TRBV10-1 TGCGCCAGCAGTGACGAGGCCACAGATACGCAGTATTTT CASSDEATDTQYF
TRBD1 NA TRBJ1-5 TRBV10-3 TGTGCCATCAGTGAATGGGACAGCGATAGCAATCAGCCCCAGCATTTT CAISEWDSDSNQPQHF
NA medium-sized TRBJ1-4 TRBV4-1 TGCGCCAGCAGCCAAGATGTTCGGGGGGGTTGGGAAAAACTGTTTTTT CASSQDVRGGWEKLFF
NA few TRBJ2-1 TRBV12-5 TGTGCTAGTGGTTTGGTAAGCCTAAGACATGAGCAGTTCTTC CASGLVSLRHEQFF
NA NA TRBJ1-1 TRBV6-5 TGTGCCAGCAGTACCCCCGGACTCGACACTGAAGCTTTCTTT CASSTPGLDTEAFF
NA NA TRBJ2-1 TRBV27 TGTGCCAGCAGTTCCTCGACAGGAGGGCAGTTCTTC CASSSSTGGQFF
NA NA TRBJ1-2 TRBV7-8 TGTGCCAGCAGCTTAACGGGCGCCGGGAACTATGGCTACACCTTC CASSLTGAGNYGYTF
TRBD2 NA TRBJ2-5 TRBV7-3 TGTGCCAGCAGCCCAAAGGCTAGCGGGCAAGAGACCCAGTACTTC CASSPKASGQETQYF
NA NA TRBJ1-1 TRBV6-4 TGTGCCAGCAGTGACTCGGGCAGCTCCAAAGCTTTCTTT CASSDSGSSKAFF
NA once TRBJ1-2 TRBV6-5 TGTGCCAGCAGGCGAGAAGGACAGAACTATGGCTACACCTTC CASRREGQNYGYTF
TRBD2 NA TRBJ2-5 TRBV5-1 TGCGCCAGCAGCCCGGGGGGGGAGACCCAGTACTTC CASSPGGETQYF
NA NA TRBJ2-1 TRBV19 TGTGCCAGTGGATCCCCTCTGTCCTACAATGAGCAGTTCTTC CASGSPLSYNEQFF
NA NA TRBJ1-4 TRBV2 TGTGCCAGCAGTGGCAGGGTGGTTAATGAAAAACTGTTTTTT CASSGRVVNEKLFF
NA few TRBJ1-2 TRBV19 TGTGCCAGTAAAAAGACAGAGATCTATGGCTACACCTTC CASKKTEIYGYTF
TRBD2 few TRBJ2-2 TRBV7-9 TGTGCCAGCAGCTTAGCCAGAGGTAGCGGGAGTTTAGCCGGGGAGCTGTTTTTT CASSLARGSGSLAGELFF
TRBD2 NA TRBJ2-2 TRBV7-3 TGTGCCAGCAGCTCGGGACTAGCTGCCGGGGAGCTGTTTTTT CASSSGLAAGELFF
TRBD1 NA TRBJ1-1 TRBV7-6 TGTGCCAGCAGCTTTACCGGGACAGGGGAAGCTTTCTTT CASSFTGTGEAFF
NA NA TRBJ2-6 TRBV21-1 TGTGCCAGCAGACCTCGGGGCTCTGGGGCCAACGTCCTGACTTTC CASRPRGSGANVLTF
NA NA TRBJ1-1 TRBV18 TGTGCCAGCTCACGTGGGGCGCGGGATGAAGCTTTCTTT CASSRGARDEAFF
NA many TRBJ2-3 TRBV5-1 TGCGCCAGCAGCTTGCTAGATACGCAGTATTTT CASSLLDTQYF
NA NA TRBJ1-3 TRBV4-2 TGTGCCAGCAGCCAAGGCGCGAGTCCGCAGCCCTCTGGAAACACCATATATTTT CASSQGASPQPSGNTIYF
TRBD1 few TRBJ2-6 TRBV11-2 TGTGCCAGCAGTTCCGGGACAGGGATTGCTGGGGCCAACGTCCTGACTTTC CASSSGTGIAGANVLTF
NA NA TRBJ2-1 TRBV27 TGTGCCAGCAGTTTCCAGACCCGACTAAATAACACCTACAATGAGCAGTTCTTC CASSFQTRLNNTYNEQFF
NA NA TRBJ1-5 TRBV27 TGTGCCAGCAGTTTCGACCCCTCGGGTCAGCCCCAGCATTTT CASSFDPSGQPQHF
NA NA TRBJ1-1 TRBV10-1 TGCGCCAGCAGTGAGAGGTCAGGGAACACTGAAGCTTTCTTT CASSERSGNTEAFF
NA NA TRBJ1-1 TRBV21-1 TGTGCCAGCCTGACAGCAGAAGCTTTCTTT CASLTAEAFF
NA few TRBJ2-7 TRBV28 TGTGCCAGCACCTTGACCCACTCCTACGAGCAGTACTTC CASTLTHSYEQYF
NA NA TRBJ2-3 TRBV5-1 TGCGCCAGCAGCCCCCAGGTCACAGATACGCAGTATTTT CASSPQVTDTQYF
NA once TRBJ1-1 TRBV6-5 TGTGCCAGCAGCTCTCATAGGGGAGCGACTGAAGCTTTCTTT CASSSHRGATEAFF
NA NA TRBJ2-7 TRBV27 TGTGCCAGCAGTGATACCTACGAGCAGTACTTC CASSDTYEQYF
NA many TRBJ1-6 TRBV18 TGTGCCAGCTCACCGGGACAAAATTCACCCCTCCACTTT CASSPGQNSPLHF
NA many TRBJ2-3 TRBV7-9 TGTGCCAGCAGCTTAGGTATTACAGATACGCAGTATTTT CASSLGITDTQYF
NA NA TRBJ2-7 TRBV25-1 TGTGCCAGCAGTGAATATCCCTGGTGGGAGCAGTACTTC CASSEYPWWEQYF
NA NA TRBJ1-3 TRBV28 TGTGCCAGCAGTTTATCGGTGGAGGTTGGAAACACCATATATTTT CASSLSVEVGNTIYF
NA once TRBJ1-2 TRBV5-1 TGCGCCAGCAGCTTGGAGGGATTAATCGGGGATGGCTACACCTTC CASSLEGLIGDGYTF